Listed here are 27 T cell receptor beta chains from one sample, sequenced in a study of post-analysis software for immune sequencing data. Study-wide results and caveats: The five TRBV segments detected at higher frequency in patients than in controls included TRBV5-6, TRBV5-1 and TRBV20-1.

For these TCRs, the target antigens are not known. Researchers reported that TCR beta cDNA libraries carried unique molecular identifiers. TCRdb re-called the PCR reads through MiXCR, storing one row per CDR3 protein. The sample lists roughly 580,000 distinct CDR3 sequences; roughly two fifths were seen once. Sequencing was done on a sample of blood. The receptors were gathered from a girl aged 5 to 17 with multiple sclerosis.

The V gene is TRBV12-3 or TRBV12-4, the J gene TRBJ2-7; weak D call: TRBD2 (6 bases). V lost 4 bases and J lost 0, with 10 bases in between. This CDR3 region has 14 residues. The CDR3: CASSSLGGSYEQYF. The CDR3 bases are TGTGCCAGCAGTTCACTGGGGGGCTCCTACGAGCAGTACTTC.

This clonotype showed up just a few times. This sequence joins TRBV5-1 and TRBJ2-7, with D perhaps matching TRBD2 (6 bases). Between the trimmed V and J ends, which lost 0 bases and 5 bases, there was a span of 12 bases. In germline, CDR1 is SGHRS, CDR2 YFSETQ. The CDR3 length is 14 residues. Written as DNA, the CDR3 is TGCGCCAGCAGCTTGGCCGGGGGTAAAGACGAGCAGTACTTC. It yields the protein CASSLAGGKDEQYF.

This clonotype was seen a handful of times. This chain uses TRBV12-3 or TRBV12-4 with TRBJ2-7; D is unclear. The DNA end is a closer match to TRBJ2-5, so the J assignment may be wrong. The CDR3 has 14 amino acids. Here the CDR3 DNA reads TGTGCCAGCAGGAGGCAAAGTCCGCTAGAGACCCAGTACTTC. Protein: CASRRQSPLETQYF.

The chain uses TRBV19 and TRBJ1-5, with D hard to call. The CDR3 length is 13 residues. From germline, CDR1 is LNHDA and CDR2 SQIVND (reference sequence). Trimming shortened V by 5 bases and J by 4 bases, and 9 bases separated the two germline ends. CDR3 residues: CASSLQLNQPQHF. Written as DNA, the CDR3 is TGTGCCAGTAGTCTCCAGCTGAATCAGCCCCAGCATTTT.

This clonotype showed up just a few times. The chain has TRBV5-5 and TRBJ1-2; no clear D gene. CDR1 SGHKS and CDR2 YYEKEE come from the germline V gene (reference sequence). The V end was cut by 0 bases, the J end by 0 bases, with 9 bases between. The CDR3 covers 15 residues. The CDR3: CASSLDRASNYGYTF. CDR3 sequence (DNA): TGTGCCAGCAGCTTGGATCGGGCTTCTAACTATGGCTACACCTTC.

The genes are TRBV29-1 and TRBJ2-1; 9 bases agree with TRBD1. The CDR3 runs 14 residues. Trimming at V came to 5 bases and at J to 6 bases, leaving 8 bases not matched to a gene. In germline, CDR1 is SQVTM, CDR2 ANQGSEA. Written as DNA, the CDR3 is TGCAGCGTTCAGGCTGGACAGGGGAGCAATGAGCAGTTCTTC. It is translated as CSVQAGQGSNEQFF.

This clonotype was seen more than once but under ten times. This chain links TRBV29-1 with TRBJ2-6; the D gene is possibly TRBD1 (6 bases). Trimming removed 6 bases at V and 0 bases at J, with 9 bases between. The CDR3 runs 14 residues. Germline loops: CDR1 SQVTM, CDR2 ANQGSEA. CDR3 DNA sequence: TGCAGCGTCGTGACAGGCTCTGGGGCCAACGTCCTGACTTTC. It yields the protein CSVVTGSGANVLTF.

This clonotype has just one count. This chain connects TRBV29-1 to TRBJ1-1; TRBD1 agrees at 9 bases. Germline V lookup: CDR1 SQVTM, CDR2 ANQGSEA. The junction had 7 bases not matched to a gene; V was cut back by 6 bases and J by 2 bases. This CDR3 has 14 residues. This CDR3 is CSVKIQGANTEAFF. The CDR3, as DNA: TGCAGCGTCAAGATACAGGGGGCCAACACTGAAGCTTTCTTT. The full variable domain, rest sourced from reference TRBV29-1 and TRBJ1-1, is SAVISQKPSRDICQRGTSLTIQCQVDSQVTMMFWYRQQPGQSLTLIATANQGSEATYESGFVIDKFPISRPNLTFSTLTVSNMSPEDSSIYLCSVKIQGANTEAFFGQGTRLTVV.

The chain uses TRBV15 and TRBJ1-2; tentative D call: TRBD1 (6 bases). CDR3 length: 14 residues. CDR1 and CDR2 from the germline V gene are LNHNV and YYDKDF (reference sequence). Trimming pared 8 bases from V and 8 bases from J, leaving 21 bases between. This CDR3 reads CATSFSRGNSGYTF. For the CDR3, the DNA is TGTGCCACCTCGTTTAGCAGGGGCAATTCCGGCTACACCTTC.

A few counts support this clonotype. V usage is TRBV7-2 and J usage is TRBJ2-7; TRBD1 aligns across 12 bases. The germline gives CDR1 SGHTA, CDR2 FQGNSA. This CDR3 region has 15 residues. The V segment lost 2 bases and the J segment 7 bases; nucleotides outside the gene matches: 6. In DNA form, the CDR3 reads TGTGCCAGCAGCTTAAGGGGACAGGGGGCAGAGGAGCAGTACTTC. It codes for CASSLRGQGAEEQYF.

V gene TRBV28 combines with J gene TRBJ1-2, with D perhaps matching TRBD1 (5 bases). CDR3 length: 14 residues. Germline CDR1 and CDR2: MDHEN and SYDVKM. The germline V and J ends were trimmed by 2 bases and 4 bases, with 11 bases remaining between them. In DNA form, the CDR3 reads TGTGCCAGCAGTTTAAGGGGAAGGAGCTATGGCTACACCTTC. Translated, it gives CASSLRGRSYGYTF.

The sample holds one count of this clonotype. The DNA of the CDR3 is TGTGCCACCAGTCCTCCGCATCCCTACAATGAGCAGTTCTTC. It translates to CATSPPHPYNEQFF. This rearrangement joins TRBV24-1 to TRBJ2-1; D remains unclear. V was pared by 6 bases and J by 2 bases, with 10 bases between. The CDR3 is 14 amino acids. CDR1 is KGHDR, CDR2 SFDVKD, per germline.

This sequence joins TRBV20-1 and TRBJ2-5, with 11 bases that match TRBD2. The CDR3 covers 14 residues. V shed 6 bases and J 4 bases; nucleotides not matched to a gene: 7. In germline, CDR1 is DFQATT, CDR2 SNEGSKA (reference sequence). The CDR3 DNA sequence: TGCAGTGCCCATGGGACTAGCGGAGGAGAGACCCAGTACTTC. This gives the protein CSAHGTSGGETQYF.

In the case of this clonotype: One end of the junction is discordant with germline, which a read error may explain. The rearrangement links TRBV5-1 to TRBJ2-7, with D perhaps assigned TRBD1 or TRBD2 (5 bases each). The CDR3 is made up of 17 amino acids. Germline loops: CDR1 SGHRS, CDR2 YFSETQ. The CDR3 is CASSLVFGTASSHEQYF. Written as DNA, the CDR3 is TGCGCCAGCAGCTTGGTCTTCGGGACCGCAAGCTCCCACGAGCAGTACTTC.

The CDR3 DNA reads as TGCAGTGCTAGAGATGGTTACAAGACTTACAGACCCGGGGCCCAGTACTTC. It specifies CSARDGYKTYRPGAQYF. The chain carries TRBV20-1 and TRBJ2-7, with D perhaps given as TRBD1 or TRBD2 (5 bases each). Germline CDR1 is DFQATT and CDR2 is SNEGSKA (reference sequence). Trimming took off 0 bases at V and 10 bases at J, with 28 bases between the two ends. The CDR3 sequence is 17 residues long.

This chain connects TRBV21-1 to TRBJ2-5; the table's TRBD2 call for D was not verified on the DNA. TRBV21-1 represents a pseudogene. CDR3 length: 17 residues. The CDR3 reads CASSKEARLAEQETQYF. The CDR3 nucleotides read TGTGCCAGCAGCAAAGAAGCGCGTCTAGCGGAGCAAGAGACCCAGTACTTC.

V and J are TRBV12-3 or TRBV12-4 and TRBJ1-1, with 11 bases identical to TRBD1. The junction had 4 bases not matched to a gene; V was cut back by 6 bases and J by 1 base. This CDR3 spans 15 amino acids. As DNA, the CDR3 is TGTGCCAGCAGCCGGGACAGGGGGGGGAACACTGAAGCTTTCTTT. It translates to CASSRDRGGNTEAFF.

This clonotype has more than one count but fewer than ten. The J gene is TRBJ1-5, the V gene TRBV7-8; TRBD1 aligns across 9 bases. Germline V gives CDR1 SGHVS, CDR2 FQNEAQ. The CDR3 runs to 14 residues. V shed 6 bases and J 6 bases; nucleotides not matched to a gene: 6. The CDR3 sequence: CASSSGTGIQPQHF. Written as DNA, the CDR3 is TGTGCCAGCAGTTCCGGGACAGGGATTCAGCCCCAGCATTTT.

This rearrangement joins TRBV7-9 to TRBJ2-1; the D is unclear. This CDR3 is built from 16 residues. Germline-derived CDR1 and CDR2 are SEHNR and FQNEAQ (reference sequence). V was clipped by 3 bases and J by 0 bases, with 12 bases between them. The CDR3 reads CASSFLGRSSYNEQFF. The CDR3 coding sequence is TGTGCCAGCAGCTTCCTCGGACGGAGCTCCTACAATGAGCAGTTCTTC.

This clonotype was counted between two and nine times. This rearrangement joins TRBV12-3 or TRBV12-4 to TRBJ1-6; D may be TRBD1 (6 bases). The CDR3 totals 14 residues. V was shortened by 8 bases and J by 11 bases, with 19 bases between the two germline ends. CDR3 residues: CASASHYRGAPLHF. The CDR3 nucleotides read TGTGCCAGCGCTTCCCACTATAGGGGGGCACCCCTCCACTTT.

The chain combines TRBV12-3 or TRBV12-4 with TRBJ2-7, with D unclear. The length of the CDR3 is 14 residues. V lost 0 bases and J 0 bases, leaving 6 bases between the germline ends. CDR3 bases: TGTGCCAGCAGTTTAGCGGGGTACTCCTACGAGCAGTACTTC. Encoded protein: CASSLAGYSYEQYF.

In this sample, this clonotype turned up once. The J gene is TRBJ2-4, the V gene TRBV5-1; 7 positions match TRBD2. The better agreement between TRBJ2-7 and the DNA end casts doubt on the J call. This CDR3 contains 15 residues. Germline V gene data show CDR1 as SGHRS and CDR2 as YFSETQ. The CDR3 nucleotides are TGCGCCAGCAGCTCCCCAGCGGGGACGGGTTACGAGCAGTACTTC. This sequence encodes CASSSPAGTGYEQYF.

The rearrangement links TRBV7-9 to TRBJ1-1; 8 bases match TRBD1. The CDR3 consists of 14 residues. Trimming took 5 bases from V and 4 from J; bases not matched to a gene: 6. The germline CDR1 and CDR2 sequences are SEHNR and FQNEAQ (reference sequence). The chain's CDR3 is CASSPGGSGTEAFF. The CDR3 DNA is TGTGCCAGCAGCCCAGGGGGCTCAGGCACTGAAGCTTTCTTT.

This sequence joins TRBV4-1 and TRBJ2-7, with 10 bases matching TRBD1. The CDR3 contains 15 residues. The V segment lost 0 bases and the J segment 3 bases; nucleotides outside the gene matches: 2. Germline assignment: CDR1 MGHRA and CDR2 YSYEKL. As DNA, the CDR3 is TGCGCCAGCAGCCAAGAAGGGACAGGGGTCTACGAGCAGTACTTC. The encoded protein is CASSQEGTGVYEQYF.

The chain links TRBV29-1 to TRBJ2-7, with TRBD2 as a possible D gene (7 bases). V gave up 1 base and J gave up 1 base, with 14 bases separating them. There are 15 residues in the CDR3. Germline-derived CDR1 and CDR2 are SQVTM and ANQGSEA. The CDR3 DNA follows: TGCAGCGTTGAAGGGGGGGGGACACCTTCCTACGAGCAGTACTTC. As protein: CSVEGGGTPSYEQYF.

The chain links TRBV5-1 to TRBJ2-3, with D possibly being TRBD1 or TRBD2 (6 bases each). The V gene's germline CDR1 is SGHRS and CDR2 YFSETQ. Trimming took 5 bases from V and 2 from J, leaving 12 bases between them. The length of the CDR3 is 14 residues. The CDR3 region has the DNA TGCGCCAGCAGAGTCGGGGGCAACACAGATACGCAGTATTTT. This encodes CASRVGGNTDTQYF.

The V call is TRBV12-3 or TRBV12-4, the J call TRBJ2-7, with D tentatively TRBD1 (5 bases). Trimming removed 5 bases from V and 4 bases from J, with 12 bases in between. The CDR3 is made up of 13 amino acids. The CDR3 reads CASSPNRNYEQYF. The CDR3 coding sequence is TGTGCCAGCAGTCCAAACAGGAATTACGAGCAGTACTTC.